This TCR beta chain was captured in a study of identical twins. This clonotype was observed at least ten times. After removal of 5 bases from V and 2 bases from J, the junction contained 8 bases not matched to a gene. The CDR3 extends over 15 amino acids. CDR1 is DFQATT and CDR2 is SNEGSKA in the germline V gene (reference sequence). One entry per CDR3 protein, called by TCRdb with MiXCR from the 5' RACE reads. The sample records under 900,000 distinct CDR3 sequences, 18% being singletons. The same specimen was also included in a second study, on T cells expressing NK-cell markers.

The source material was PBMCs. The chain uses TRBV20-1 and TRBJ2-7; 11 nucleotides line up with TRBD2. This receptor was taken from a woman younger than 35 in good health. CDR3 sequence (DNA): TGCAGTGCTCACCCCTTAGCGGGAGGGGCCTACGAGCAGTACTTC. This gives the protein CSAHPLAGGAYEQYF.